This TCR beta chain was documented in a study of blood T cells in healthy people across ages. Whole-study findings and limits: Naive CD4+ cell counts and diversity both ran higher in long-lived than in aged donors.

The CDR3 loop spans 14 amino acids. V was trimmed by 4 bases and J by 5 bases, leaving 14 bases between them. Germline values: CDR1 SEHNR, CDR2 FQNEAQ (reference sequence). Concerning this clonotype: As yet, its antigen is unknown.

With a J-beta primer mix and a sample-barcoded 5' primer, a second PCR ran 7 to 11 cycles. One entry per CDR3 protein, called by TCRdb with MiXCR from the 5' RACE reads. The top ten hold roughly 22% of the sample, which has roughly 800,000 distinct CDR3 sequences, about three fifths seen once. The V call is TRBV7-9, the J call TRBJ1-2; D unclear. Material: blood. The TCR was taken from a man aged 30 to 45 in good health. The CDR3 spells CASSSGEGAYGYTF. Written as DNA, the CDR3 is TGTGCCAGCAGCTCCGGGGAGGGAGCTTATGGCTACACCTTC.